The 7 T cell receptor beta chains below were found in one sample sequenced in a study of spatial heterogeneity in lung cancer (dated by TCRdb to between 2019 and 2020). The library came from 5' RACE. Sequencing used a NextSeq 500. The public sequencing data were trimmed at Q25 with fastp and processed into clonotypes with MiXCR by TCRdb, which kept only in-frame beta chains. Rows with a matching CDR3 protein are joined into one entry that keeps the most common DNA and genes. The table for this sample lists 6,000 to 7,500 distinct CDR3 sequences; under 1.5% of them were counted only once. The ten largest make up around a tenth of the sample. Findings and caveats that apply to the study as a whole: The tumor nonsynonymous mutation count correlated with the number of expanded alpha and beta TCRs within the tumor.

Which antigens these TCRs recognize remains unknown. In the paper's terms, the time point label means: sample taken at primary tumor resection. This sample comprised lung tumor tissue, obtained at surgery. The receptors stem from a male donor with early-stage non-small cell lung cancer.

This clonotype is medium-sized (0.01 to 0.1%) within its sample. J is TRBJ1-6 and V is TRBV7-9, with D perhaps matching TRBD1 (5 bases). Trimming took off 1 base at V and 10 bases at J, with 11 bases between the two ends. Looked up from germline, CDR1 is SEHNR and CDR2 is FQNEAQ (reference sequence). The CDR3 contains 14 residues. As DNA, the CDR3 is TGTGCCAGCAGCTTAGTTGGGGCAGGATCACCCCTCCACTTT. It codes for CASSLVGAGSPLHF.

By frequency in the sample, this clonotype is medium-sized. CDR3 bases: TGTGCCAGCAGCTCCACTATCCCCACAGATACGCAGTATTTT. As protein: CASSSTIPTDTQYF. The chain has TRBV7-9 and TRBJ2-3; the D is unclear. The V end lost 4 bases, the J end lost 2 bases, and 10 bases lay between the germline ends. CDR1 is SEHNR and CDR2 is FQNEAQ in the germline V gene (reference sequence). This CDR3 region has 14 residues.

This clonotype was found many times. The chain recombines TRBV11-2 with TRBJ2-2, with 7 bases that match TRBD1. Trimming cost V 5 bases and J 2 bases; bases outside gene matches: 5. CDR3 length: 15 amino acids. The V gene's germline CDR1 is SGHAT and CDR2 FQNNGV. The CDR3 loop is CASSPTGINTGELFF. The CDR3, as DNA: TGTGCCAGCAGCCCGACAGGGATCAACACCGGGGAGCTGTTTTTT.

By share of the sample, this clonotype is medium-sized. The J gene is TRBJ2-5, the V gene TRBV5-1; D is possibly TRBD2 (5 bases). This CDR3 comprises 12 residues. Germline CDR1 reads SGHRS; CDR2 reads YFSETQ. The germline V and J ends were trimmed by 1 base and 5 bases, with 6 bases remaining between them. In DNA, the CDR3 is TGCGCCAGCAGCTTGCGAGGGGAGACCCAGTACTTC. Its translation is CASSLRGETQYF.

This clonotype was counted many times. The rearrangement uses TRBV5-4 and TRBJ2-3; D may be TRBD1 (7 bases). The CDR3 is made up of 14 amino acids. Trimming shortened V by 6 bases and J by 3 bases, and 14 bases separated the two germline ends. Germline CDR1 and CDR2: SGHNT and YYREEE (reference sequence). CDR3 sequence (DNA): TGTGCCAGCAAATCAGGGGGGCAGACAGATACGCAGTATTTT. Protein product: CASKSGGQTDTQYF.

By its share, this clonotype is medium-sized (0.01 to 0.1%). J is TRBJ1-1 and V is TRBV12-3 or TRBV12-4; D gene ambiguous. The V end lost 3 bases, the J end lost 1 base, and 6 bases lay between the germline ends. This CDR3 comprises 13 residues. The CDR3 protein is CASSFAANTEAFF. DNA for the CDR3: TGTGCCAGCAGTTTCGCCGCGAACACTGAAGCTTTCTTT.

The sample holds a few counts of this clonotype. This may stem from a read error, because a much larger clone lies one nucleotide away. V is TRBV5-1 and J is TRBJ2-3; the D gene could be TRBD1 or TRBD2 (5 bases each). Trimming removed 4 bases from V and 1 base from J, with 10 bases in between. This CDR3 comprises 14 residues. From germline, CDR1 is SGHRS and CDR2 YFSETQ. CDR3: CASSLGTCTDTQYF. The CDR3, as DNA: TGCGCCAGCAGCCTAGGGACCTGCACAGATACGCAGTATTTT.